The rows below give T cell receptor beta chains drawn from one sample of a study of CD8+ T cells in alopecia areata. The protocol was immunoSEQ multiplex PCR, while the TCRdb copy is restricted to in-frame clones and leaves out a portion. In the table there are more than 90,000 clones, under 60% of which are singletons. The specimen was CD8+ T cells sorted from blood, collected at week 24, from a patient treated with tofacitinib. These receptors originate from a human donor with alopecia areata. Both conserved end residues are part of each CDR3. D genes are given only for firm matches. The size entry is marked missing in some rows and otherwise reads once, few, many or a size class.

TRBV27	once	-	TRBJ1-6	TGTGCCAGCAGTCCCCCTCCGACAGAATGGCGTTCACCCCTCCACTTT	CASSPPPTEWRSPLHF
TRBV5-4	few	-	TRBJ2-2	TGTGCCAGCAGCCCGAGAGGGACCAACACCGGGGAGCTGTTTTTT	CASSPRGTNTGELFF
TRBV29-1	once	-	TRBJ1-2	TGCAGCGTTGAGGCAGATACGAGCGGCTATGGCTACACCTTC	CSVEADTSGYGYTF
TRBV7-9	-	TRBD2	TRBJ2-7	TGTGCCAGCAGTGGGACTAGCGGAGTCTCCTACGAGCAGTACTTC	CASSGTSGVSYEQYF
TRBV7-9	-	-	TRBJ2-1	TGTGCCAGCAGCTTCGGCCCCAATGAGCAGTTCTTC	CASSFGPNEQFF
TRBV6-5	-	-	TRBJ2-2	TGTGCCAGCAGGTGGGACGGACCCACCGGGGAGCTGTTTTTT	CASRWDGPTGELFF
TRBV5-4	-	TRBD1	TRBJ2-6	TGCGCCAGCAGCCAAGGACAGGGCTATCCTGGGGCCAACGTCCTGACTTTC	CASSQGQGYPGANVLTF
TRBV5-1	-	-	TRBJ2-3	TGCGCCAGCAGAAGGGGGGGTAGGACCCCCACAGATACGCAGTATTTT	CASRRGGRTPTDTQYF
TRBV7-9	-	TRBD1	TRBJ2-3	TGTGCCAGCAGCTTTGGACAGGATGGTACAGATACGCAGTATTTT	CASSFGQDGTDTQYF
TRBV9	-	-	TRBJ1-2	TGTGCCAGCAGCGTACCCTTGGACGGGAGCTATGGCTACACCTTC	CASSVPLDGSYGYTF
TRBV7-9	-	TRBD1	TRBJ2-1	TGTGCCAGCAGCGGCGAGACAGGGGAATACAATGAGCAGTTCTTC	CASSGETGEYNEQFF
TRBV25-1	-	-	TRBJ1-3	TGTGCCAGCAGTGAATCGGCCTCCTCTGGAAACACCATATATTTT	CASSESASSGNTIYF
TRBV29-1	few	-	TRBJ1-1	TGCAGCGTTAGGTCCCGTGAAGCTTTCTTT	CSVRSREAFF
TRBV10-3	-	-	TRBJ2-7	TGTGCCATCAGTTCAGAGTACGAGCAGTACTTC	CAISSEYEQYF
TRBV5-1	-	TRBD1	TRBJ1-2	TGCGCCAGCAGCTTCAAATCCGGGACAGCTAAATCTAACTATGGCTACACCTTC	CASSFKSGTAKSNYGYTF
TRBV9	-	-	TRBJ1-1	TGTGCCAGCAGCCCCACGGCTATGAACACTGAAGCTTTCTTT	CASSPTAMNTEAFF
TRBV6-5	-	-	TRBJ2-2	TGTGCCGTAGGTTGGGGCGGGGAGCTGTTTTTT	CAVGWGGELFF
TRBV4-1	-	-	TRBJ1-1	TGCGCCAGCAGCCACAGGGGACAATACGCTGAAGCTTTCTTT	CASSHRGQYAEAFF
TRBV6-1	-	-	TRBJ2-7	TGTGCCAGCAGCCAGGGGTCTTACGAGCAGTACTTC	CASSQGSYEQYF
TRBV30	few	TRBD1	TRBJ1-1	TGTGCCTGGGGACAGGGGGGCACTGAAGCTTTCTTT	CAWGQGGTEAFF
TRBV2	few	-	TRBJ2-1	TGTGCCAGCACCGGGAAGAATGAGCAGTTCTTC	CASTGKNEQFF
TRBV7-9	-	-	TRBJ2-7	TGTGCCAGCAGCTTAGGGGCCACACGAGCCGATGAGCAGTACTTC	CASSLGATRADEQYF
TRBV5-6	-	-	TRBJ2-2	TGTGCCAGCAGCTTAGAGGGGGACTTCGGCGGGGAGCTGTTTTTT	CASSLEGDFGGELFF
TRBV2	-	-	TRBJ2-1	TGTGCCAGCAGTGAAGCGCAGAGGGTTCTCTCCTACAATGAGCAGTTCTTC	CASSEAQRVLSYNEQFF
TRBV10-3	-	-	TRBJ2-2	TGTGCCATCAGTGACAATGGTAACCCCGGGGAGCTGTTTTTT	CAISDNGNPGELFF
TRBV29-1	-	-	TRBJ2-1	TGCAGCGTTGCCCCGAGGGACCCCTACAATGAGCAGTTCTTC	CSVAPRDPYNEQFF
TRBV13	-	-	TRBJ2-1	TGTGCCAGCAGCATAGGCGCGGTAAATGAGCAGTTCTTC	CASSIGAVNEQFF
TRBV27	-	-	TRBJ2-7	TGTGCCAGCAGGGGATCAGCCGACTCCTACGAGCAGTACTTC	CASRGSADSYEQYF
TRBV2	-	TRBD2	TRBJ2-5	TGTGCCAGCAGTGAGGAAGCGGGGGAAGAGACCCAGTACTTC	CASSEEAGEETQYF
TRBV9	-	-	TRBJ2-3	TGTGCCAGCAGCGTAGACGTGGGGAGCACAGATACGCAGTATTTT	CASSVDVGSTDTQYF
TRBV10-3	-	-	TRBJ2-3	TGTGCCATCAGCCCACTCGCGCACACAGATACGCAGTATTTT	CAISPLAHTDTQYF
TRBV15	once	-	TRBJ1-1	TGTGCCACCGTCGGGATCCTGAACACTGAAGCTTTCTTT	CATVGILNTEAFF
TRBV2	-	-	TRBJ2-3	TGTGCCAGCAGTTCGACAGGCAGCACAGATACGCAGTATTTT	CASSSTGSTDTQYF
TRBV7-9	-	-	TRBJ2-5	TGTGCCAGCAGGGAGGATCCGGAGACCCAGTACTTC	CASREDPETQYF
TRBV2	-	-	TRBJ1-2	TGTGCCAGCAGTGATATAGACTTCACCCATGGCTACACCTTC	CASSDIDFTHGYTF
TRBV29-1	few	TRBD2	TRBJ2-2	TGCAGCGTTGAAGATAGCGGGGGCTCTCCGAAGAACACCGGGGAGCTGTTTTTT	CSVEDSGGSPKNTGELFF
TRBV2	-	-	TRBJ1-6	TGTGCCAGCCGTTTCATCAAATCGGAGGCCCTCCACTTT	CASRFIKSEALHF
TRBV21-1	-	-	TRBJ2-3	TGTGCCAGCAGCAAAGCGCCAGCCGGGTCCGGACAGGGCACAGATACGCAGTATTTT	CASSKAPAGSGQGTDTQYF
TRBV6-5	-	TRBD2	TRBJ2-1	TGTGCCAGCAGTGAAGATAGCGGGGGGGTGCTATTCTTC	CASSEDSGGVLFF
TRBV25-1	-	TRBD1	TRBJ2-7	TGTGCCAGCAGTGAATTAGTGCCAGGGGGCGTTTACGAGCAGTACTTC	CASSELVPGGVYEQYF
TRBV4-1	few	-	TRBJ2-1	TGCGCCAGCAGCTTACGACTGAATAATGAGCAGTTCTTC	CASSLRLNNEQFF
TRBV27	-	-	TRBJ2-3	TGTGCCAGCAGTCCTACTAGCACAGATACGCAGTATTTT	CASSPTSTDTQYF
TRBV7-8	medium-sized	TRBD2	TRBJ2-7	TGTGCCAGCAGCTTAAGGATGGGACTAGCGGTGGGGGGCGAGCAGTACTTC	CASSLRMGLAVGGEQYF
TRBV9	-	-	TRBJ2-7	TGTGCCAGCAGCGTAGGAGGAGAACTCTACGAGCAGTACTTC	CASSVGGELYEQYF
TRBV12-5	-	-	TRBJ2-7	TGTGCTAGTGGTTTTTTGGGGGCGGCAAACGAGCAGTACTTC	CASGFLGAANEQYF
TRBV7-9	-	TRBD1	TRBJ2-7	TGTGCCAGCAGCCCCCCGGACAGGGGGATGTACGAGCAGTACTTC	CASSPPDRGMYEQYF
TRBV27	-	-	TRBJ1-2	TGTGCCAGCAGATCGGGGTCGCCGTATGGCTACACCTTC	CASRSGSPYGYTF
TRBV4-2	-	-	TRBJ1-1	TGTGCCAGCAGCCAAGGGAGGCAGGACCCTGACCGGCCCACTGAAGCTTTCTTT	CASSQGRQDPDRPTEAFF
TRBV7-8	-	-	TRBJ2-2	TGTGCCAGCAGCTCCTCCCTTGGGCCCACCGGGGAGCTGTTTTTT	CASSSSLGPTGELFF
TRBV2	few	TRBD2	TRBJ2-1	TGTGCCAGCAGCGATCTAGCGGGAGCCTACAATGAGCAGTTCTTC	CASSDLAGAYNEQFF
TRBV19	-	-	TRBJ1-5	TGTGCCAGTAGCCTGGGGAGAGGGAGCAATCAGCCCCAGCATTTT	CASSLGRGSNQPQHF
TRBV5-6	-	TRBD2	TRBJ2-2	TGTGCCAGCAGCCTCCCTCTTGCGGGCGGGGGATACGCCGGGGAGCTGTTTTTT	CASSLPLAGGGYAGELFF
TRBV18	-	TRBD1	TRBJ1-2	TGTGCCAGCTCACCTCGGGACAGGGGGTTTAGCTATGGCTACACCTTC	CASSPRDRGFSYGYTF